The 17 T cell receptor beta chains in this list originate from one sample, sequenced in a study of blood T cell repertoires in COVID-19. Sequencing was performed with immunoSEQ multiplex PCR; in TCRdb, only in-frame clones are kept and a portion is missing. The sample records roughly 200,000 clones, approximately 90% being singletons. The sequenced sample consisted of peripheral blood. These receptors were taken from a man in his fifties with acute or convalescent COVID-19.

The chain combines TRBV13 with TRBJ2-1; maybe TRBD1 (6 bases). Trimming took off 5 bases at V and 1 base at J, with 12 bases between the two ends. The CDR3 has 15 residues. Germline V lookup: CDR1 PRHDT, CDR2 FYEKMQ (reference sequence). The DNA for the CDR3 is TGTGCCAGCAGCACCAGTACAGGGTCCTACAATGAGCAGTTCTTC. Its translation: CASSTSTGSYNEQFF.

The V call is TRBV7-9, the J call TRBJ2-1; 10 bases are shared with TRBD2. The CDR3 sequence is 15 residues long. Germline V CDR1 and CDR2: SEHNR, FQNEAQ (reference sequence). V dropped 5 bases and J dropped 3; count of bases not matched to a gene: 4. CDR3 amino acids: CASSRGLANYNEQFF. As DNA, the CDR3 is TGTGCCAGCAGCCGGGGACTAGCGAACTACAATGAGCAGTTCTTC. The entire variable domain, with the rest obtained from reference TRBV7-9 and TRBJ2-1, is as follows: DTGVSQNPRHKITKRGQNVTFRCDPISEHNRLYWYRQTLGQGPEFLTYFQNEAQLEKSRLLSDRFSAERPKGSFSTLEIQRTEQGDSAMYLCASSRGLANYNEQFFGPGTRLTVL.

The V gene is TRBV5-4, the J gene TRBJ1-1; 8 positions agree with TRBD1. Germline V gene sequence: CDR1 SGHNT, CDR2 YYREEE (reference sequence). The CDR3 runs 14 residues. J gave up 3 bases and V 6 bases, and 7 bases lay outside the gene matches. The CDR3: CASKAGGRDTEAFF. The CDR3 DNA reads TGTGCCAGCAAGGCAGGGGGCAGGGACACTGAAGCTTTCTTT.

The rearrangement joins TRBV6-2 or TRBV6-3 to TRBJ2-7, with a weak D call TRBD1 (5 bases). Trimming stripped 2 bases from V and 2 bases from J, with 7 bases between. The CDR3 totals 13 residues. Per the germline V gene, CDR1 is MNHEY and CDR2 is SVGEGT. The CDR3 nucleotides read TGTGCCAGCAGTTACGTGACAGCCTACGAGCAGTACGTC. Amino acids: CASSYVTAYEQYV.

This clone was seen more than once but under ten times. This chain connects TRBV18 to TRBJ1-1; 9 bases fit TRBD1. The CDR3 totals 14 residues. The trim removed 3 bases at V and 4 bases at J, leaving 3 bases unmatched. Germline CDR1 and CDR2: KGHSH and LQKENI. The CDR3 sequence: CASSPAGQGTEAFF. The CDR3, as DNA: TGTGCCAGCTCACCGGCGGGACAGGGCACTGAAGCTTTCTTT.

On this clone: The germline gene is not matched at one end of the junction; a read error may be the cause. The chain couples TRBV7-7 to TRBJ2-3; D is ambiguous. The CDR3 contains 14 residues. Germline CDR1 reads SSHAT; CDR2 reads FNYEAQ (reference sequence). Here the CDR3 reads CASSLLGVADTQYF. CDR3 nucleotides: TGTGCTAGCAGCTTATTGGGCGTCGCAGATACGCAGTATTTT.

V usage is TRBV5-6 and J usage is TRBJ2-5; TRBD2 agrees at 14 bases. From germline, CDR1 is SGHDT and CDR2 YYEEEE. CDR3 length equals 14 residues. V was pared by 5 bases and J by 5 bases, with 2 bases of the junction left unmatched. CDR3 DNA sequence: TGTGCCAGCAGGACTAGCGGGGGGGCCGAGACCCAGTACTTC. The encoded protein is CASRTSGGAETQYF.

The chain is built from TRBV5-4 and TRBJ2-4; D gene ambiguous. V dropped 4 bases and J dropped 2 bases, with 16 bases sitting between them. Looked up from germline, CDR1 is SGHNT and CDR2 is YYREEE (reference sequence). The CDR3 is 16 amino acids. The DNA of the CDR3 is TGTGCCAGCAGCGCAGTTACGGGTCGGACCAAAAACATTCAGTACTTC. Translated: CASSAVTGRTKNIQYF.

The chain is built from TRBV28 and TRBJ1-5; 7 bases are shared with TRBD1. J was trimmed by 4 bases and V by 6 bases; bases with no gene match: 12. There are 16 residues in the CDR3. Germline CDR1 MDHEN, CDR2 SYDVKM. CDR3 in DNA: TGTGCCAGCAGCCTACTCCGGGACAGCTTTAATCAGCCCCAGCATTTT. Encoded protein: CASSLLRDSFNQPQHF.

This clone was detected once. The chain employs TRBV25-1 and TRBJ1-2, with D possibly matching TRBD1 (6 bases). The CDR3 sequence is 13 residues long. Trimming pared 4 bases from V and 2 bases from J, leaving 8 bases between. Germline V CDR1 and CDR2: MGHDK, SYGVNS. The CDR3 coding sequence is TGTGCCAGCAGTGTTGGACAGAACTATGGCTACACCTTC. Its translation: CASSVGQNYGYTF.

As DNA, the CDR3 is TGTGCCATCAGTGAGGGCGGAGGGGATCAGCCCCAGCATTTT. Translated: CAISEGGGDQPQHF. The chain links TRBV10-3 to TRBJ1-5; a weak D match, TRBD1 (5 bases). Trimming stripped 2 bases from V and 5 bases from J, with 10 bases between. CDR1 ENHRY and CDR2 SYGVKD come from the germline V gene. The CDR3 runs 14 residues.

The chain combines TRBV7-9 with TRBJ2-5; D is undetermined. This CDR3 has 13 residues. The germline V gene encodes CDR1 SEHNR and CDR2 FQNEAQ (reference sequence). V was pared by 5 bases and J by 5 bases, with 12 bases between. The CDR3 DNA reads TGTGCCAGCAGCGCACATCCCCCGGAGACCCAGTACTTC. It is translated as CASSAHPPETQYF.

V gene TRBV7-2 combines with J gene TRBJ1-5, with D uncertain. This CDR3 comprises 16 residues. Between the trimmed V and J ends, which lost 3 bases and 2 bases, there was a span of 14 bases. Germline V CDR1 and CDR2: SGHTA, FQGNSA. Here the CDR3 reads CASSFQSIAGNQPQHF. The CDR3 bases are TGTGCCAGCAGCTTCCAATCAATAGCGGGCAATCAGCCCCAGCATTTT.

The chain carries TRBV19 and TRBJ1-1; a possible D gene is TRBD1 (5 bases). The ends were cut back, 1 base at V and 1 base at J, with 10 bases in the middle. CDR3 length: 15 residues. The germline V gene has CDR1 LNHDA and CDR2 SQIVND (reference sequence). CDR3 sequence: CASSIGSTGNTEAFF. The CDR3 coding sequence is TGTGCCAGTAGTATAGGGTCAACAGGGAACACTGAAGCTTTCTTT.

This chain joins TRBV19 and TRBJ2-1; TRBD2 aligns across 7 bases. After removal of 3 bases from V and 3 bases from J, the junction contained 11 bases not matched to a gene. Germline V gene data show CDR1 as LNHDA and CDR2 as SQIVND (reference sequence). The CDR3 length is 17 residues. CDR3 amino acids: CASSISHGRINYNEQFF. For the CDR3, the DNA is TGTGCCAGTAGTATCTCTCACGGGAGGATAAACTACAATGAGCAGTTCTTC.

This chain joins TRBV6-5 and TRBJ1-6; D remains ambiguous. V dropped 0 bases and J dropped 6 bases, with 9 bases sitting between them. The CDR3 has 15 amino acids. Per the germline V gene, CDR1 is MNHEY and CDR2 is SVGAGI. The CDR3 reads CASSYSWQSNSPLHF. The CDR3 nucleotides are TGTGCCAGCAGTTACTCGTGGCAGTCTAATTCACCCCTCCACTTT.

The chain carries TRBV19 and TRBJ1-5; 7 nucleotides agree with TRBD1. The CDR3 runs 15 residues. Looked up from germline, CDR1 is LNHDA and CDR2 is SQIVND (reference sequence). The V segment lost 7 bases and the J segment 4 bases; nucleotides outside the gene matches: 10. CDR3 region: CASNEYRGRNQPQHF. For the CDR3, the DNA is TGTGCCAGTAACGAGTACAGGGGTCGGAATCAGCCCCAGCATTTT.